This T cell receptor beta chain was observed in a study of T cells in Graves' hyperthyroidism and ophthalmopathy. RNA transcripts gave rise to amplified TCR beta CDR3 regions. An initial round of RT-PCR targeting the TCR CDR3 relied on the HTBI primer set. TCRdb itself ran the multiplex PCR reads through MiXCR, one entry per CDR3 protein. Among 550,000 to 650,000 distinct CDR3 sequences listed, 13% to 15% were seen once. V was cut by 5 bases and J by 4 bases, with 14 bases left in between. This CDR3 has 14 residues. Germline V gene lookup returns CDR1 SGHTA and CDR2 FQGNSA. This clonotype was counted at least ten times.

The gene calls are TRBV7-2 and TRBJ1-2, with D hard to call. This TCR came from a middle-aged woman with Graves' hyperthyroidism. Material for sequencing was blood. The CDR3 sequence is CASSPNPRFYGYTF. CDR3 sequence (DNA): TGTGCCAGCAGCCCCAACCCGCGTTTCTATGGCTACACCTTC.